This is a list of T cell receptor beta chains from one sample in a study of shared clonotypes between healthy human individuals. Sequencing was performed with immunoSEQ multiplex PCR; in TCRdb, only in-frame clones are kept and a portion is missing. The sample shows some 2,100,000 clones, almost 96% of them seen only once. Sequenced sample: naive CD4+ T cells sorted from blood. The receptor set was obtained from a man aged 18 to 30 in good health. Each CDR3 is given with its conserved first and last residue. Fields, in order: CDR3 protein, CDR3 DNA, V gene, clone size, D gene, J gene. A D gene is named only where the DNA matches it firmly. The size of a clone is reported for some rows only, either as once, few or many, or as a class for expanded clones.

cdr3_aa: CASSPTSGRTDTQYF
cdr3_nt: TGCGCCAGCAGCCCGACTAGCGGGAGGACAGATACGCAGTATTTT
v_call: TRBV5-1
clone_size: NA
d_call: TRBD2
j_call: TRBJ2-3

cdr3_aa: CASSLIRADSPLHF
cdr3_nt: TGTGCCAGCAGCTTAATCAGGGCGGATTCACCCCTCCACTTT
v_call: TRBV7-2
clone_size: few
d_call: NA
j_call: TRBJ1-6

cdr3_aa: CASSLDQHPLQYF
cdr3_nt: TGTGCCAGCAGCTTAGACCAGCACCCTCTGCAGTACTTC
v_call: TRBV5-5
clone_size: NA
d_call: NA
j_call: TRBJ2-7

cdr3_aa: CASSLEGQGVSEQFF
cdr3_nt: TGCGCCAGCAGCTTGGAGGGACAGGGGGTCAGTGAGCAGTTCTTC
v_call: TRBV5-1
clone_size: NA
d_call: TRBD1
j_call: TRBJ2-1

cdr3_aa: CAISDLKTGSEAFF
cdr3_nt: TGTGCCATCAGTGATCTGAAGACAGGCTCTGAAGCTTTCTTT
v_call: TRBV10-3
clone_size: NA
d_call: NA
j_call: TRBJ1-1

cdr3_aa: CASSYQFTGELFF
cdr3_nt: TGTGCCAGCAGCTATCAATTCACCGGGGAGCTGTTTTTT
v_call: TRBV7-9
clone_size: NA
d_call: NA
j_call: TRBJ2-2

cdr3_aa: CASSLGQGDNSPLHF
cdr3_nt: TGTGCCAGCAGCTTAGGTCAGGGGGATAATTCACCCCTCCACTTT
v_call: TRBV7-9
clone_size: NA
d_call: TRBD1
j_call: TRBJ1-6

cdr3_aa: CASSADGGSYGYTF
cdr3_nt: TGTGCCAGCAGCGCCGATGGGGGGAGTTATGGCTACACCTTC
v_call: TRBV9
clone_size: once
d_call: NA
j_call: TRBJ1-2

cdr3_aa: CASSLGTGLGNTEAFF
cdr3_nt: TGTGCCAGCAGCTTAGGCACGGGGTTGGGGAACACTGAAGCTTTCTTT
v_call: TRBV5-5
clone_size: NA
d_call: NA
j_call: TRBJ1-1

cdr3_aa: CAISESSGGDYEQYF
cdr3_nt: TGTGCCATCAGTGAGTCGAGTGGGGGGGATTACGAGCAGTACTTC
v_call: TRBV10-3
clone_size: NA
d_call: TRBD2
j_call: TRBJ2-7

cdr3_aa: CASSQSGQMNTEAFF
cdr3_nt: TGTGCCAGCTCTCAATCGGGACAAATGAACACTGAAGCTTTCTTT
v_call: TRBV18
clone_size: NA
d_call: NA
j_call: TRBJ1-1

cdr3_aa: CASSLEGAGTDTQYF
cdr3_nt: TGTGCCAGCAGTTTAGAGGGCGCTGGAACGGATACGCAGTATTTT
v_call: TRBV27
clone_size: NA
d_call: NA
j_call: TRBJ2-3

cdr3_aa: CASSESRQTRGTEAFF
cdr3_nt: TGCGCCAGCAGTGAGTCGAGACAGACAAGAGGGACTGAAGCTTTCTTT
v_call: TRBV10-1
clone_size: NA
d_call: NA
j_call: TRBJ1-1

cdr3_aa: CASWRDKNTEAFF
cdr3_nt: TGTGCCAGCTGGCGGGACAAGAACACTGAAGCTTTCTTT
v_call: TRBV6-5
clone_size: NA
d_call: NA
j_call: TRBJ1-1

cdr3_aa: CATSIRTGLTEAFF
cdr3_nt: TGTGCCACCAGCATAAGGACAGGTTTGACTGAAGCTTTCTTT
v_call: TRBV15
clone_size: NA
d_call: TRBD1
j_call: TRBJ1-1

cdr3_aa: CASSAESATLNYGYTF
cdr3_nt: TGTGCCAGCAGCGCGGAATCAGCGACCCTTAACTATGGCTACACCTTC
v_call: TRBV9
clone_size: once
d_call: NA
j_call: TRBJ1-2

cdr3_aa: CASSPRGTNEKLFF
cdr3_nt: TGTGCCAGCTCTCCACGAGGCACTAATGAAAAACTGTTTTTT
v_call: TRBV18
clone_size: NA
d_call: NA
j_call: TRBJ1-4

cdr3_aa: CASSLQFADTIYF
cdr3_nt: TGTGCCAGCAGTTTGCAGTTTGCGGACACCATATATTTT
v_call: TRBV27
clone_size: NA
d_call: NA
j_call: TRBJ1-3

cdr3_aa: CASRPADRAYGYTF
cdr3_nt: TGTGCCAGCAGGCCGGCGGACAGGGCGTATGGCTACACCTTC
v_call: TRBV6-1
clone_size: NA
d_call: TRBD1
j_call: TRBJ1-2

cdr3_aa: CASSEEVTYGNTIYF
cdr3_nt: TGTGCCAGCAGTGAAGAGGTAACATATGGAAACACCATATATTTT
v_call: TRBV6-1
clone_size: NA
d_call: NA
j_call: TRBJ1-3

cdr3_aa: CASTAFFPQGAEQYF
cdr3_nt: TGTGCCAGCACAGCGTTTTTCCCACAGGGCGCGGAGCAGTACTTC
v_call: TRBV2
clone_size: NA
d_call: NA
j_call: TRBJ2-7

cdr3_aa: CASSSVGETQYF
cdr3_nt: TGTGCCAGCAGTTCCGTTGGGGAGACCCAGTACTTC
v_call: TRBV27
clone_size: NA
d_call: NA
j_call: TRBJ2-5

cdr3_aa: CASSPRDSPEAFF
cdr3_nt: TGCGCCAGCAGCCCCCGGGACAGCCCTGAGGCTTTCTTT
v_call: TRBV5-1
clone_size: NA
d_call: TRBD1
j_call: TRBJ1-1

cdr3_aa: CASSSPEGRGTEAFF
cdr3_nt: TGTGCCAGCAGTTCGCCCGAGGGGAGGGGCACTGAAGCTTTCTTT
v_call: TRBV6-5
clone_size: NA
d_call: NA
j_call: TRBJ1-1

cdr3_aa: CASSSNVAGVPQETQYF
cdr3_nt: TGCGCCAGCAGCTCAAACGTAGCGGGAGTTCCCCAAGAGACCCAGTACTTC
v_call: TRBV5-1
clone_size: NA
d_call: TRBD2
j_call: TRBJ2-5

cdr3_aa: CASSDIKGSNSPLHF
cdr3_nt: TGTGCCAGCAGTGACATTAAGGGCAGTAATTCACCCCTCCACTTT
v_call: TRBV6-1
clone_size: NA
d_call: NA
j_call: TRBJ1-6

cdr3_aa: CASSFDGEAYNSPLHF
cdr3_nt: TGTGCCAGCAGCTTTGATGGGGAGGCCTATAATTCACCCCTCCACTTT
v_call: TRBV11-2
clone_size: NA
d_call: NA
j_call: TRBJ1-6

cdr3_aa: CASSEGQGLGEKLFF
cdr3_nt: TGTGCCAGCAGCGAAGGACAGGGTTTAGGCGAAAAACTGTTTTTT
v_call: TRBV5-8
clone_size: NA
d_call: TRBD1
j_call: TRBJ1-4

cdr3_aa: CASSPQGAINYGYTF
cdr3_nt: TGTGCCAGCAGTCCACAGGGGGCGATTAACTATGGCTACACCTTC
v_call: TRBV25-1
clone_size: once
d_call: TRBD1
j_call: TRBJ1-2

cdr3_aa: CASSYRDNSPLHF
cdr3_nt: TGTGCCAGCAGTTACCGGGATAATTCACCCCTCCACTTT
v_call: TRBV6-5
clone_size: NA
d_call: NA
j_call: TRBJ1-6

cdr3_aa: CASSQVGATHGYTF
cdr3_nt: TGTGCCAGCAGCCAAGTCGGGGCAACCCATGGCTACACCTTC
v_call: TRBV4-2
clone_size: few
d_call: NA
j_call: TRBJ1-2

cdr3_aa: CASSFRTSPLSNTGELFF
cdr3_nt: TGTGCCAGCAGCTTTAGGACTAGCCCCCTTTCTAACACCGGGGAGCTGTTTTTT
v_call: TRBV7-2
clone_size: NA
d_call: TRBD2
j_call: TRBJ2-2

cdr3_aa: CASSPDRVFPYEQYF
cdr3_nt: TGTGCCAGCAGCCCCGACAGGGTTTTCCCCTACGAGCAGTACTTC
v_call: TRBV27
clone_size: NA
d_call: TRBD1
j_call: TRBJ2-7

cdr3_aa: CASSQETGPDYGYTF
cdr3_nt: TGCGCCAGCAGTCAAGAGACAGGCCCGGACTATGGCTACACCTTC
v_call: TRBV4-3
clone_size: NA
d_call: NA
j_call: TRBJ1-2

cdr3_aa: CASSTAGGWYF
cdr3_nt: TGTGCCAGCAGTACCGCAGGGGGGTGGTACTTC
v_call: TRBV28
clone_size: NA
d_call: NA
j_call: TRBJ2-5

cdr3_aa: CASSKTWGEQFF
cdr3_nt: TGTGCCAGCAGCAAAACGTGGGGCGAGCAGTTCTTC
v_call: TRBV28
clone_size: NA
d_call: NA
j_call: TRBJ2-1

cdr3_aa: CASSFRGPNQPQHF
cdr3_nt: TGTGCCAGCAGTTTCCGGGGTCCTAATCAGCCCCAGCATTTT
v_call: TRBV28
clone_size: NA
d_call: NA
j_call: TRBJ1-5

cdr3_aa: CSVVTSSSYEQYF
cdr3_nt: TGCAGCGTTGTTACTTCCAGCTCCTACGAGCAGTACTTC
v_call: TRBV29-1
clone_size: NA
d_call: NA
j_call: TRBJ2-7

cdr3_aa: CASRYRVNYGYTF
cdr3_nt: TGTGCCAGCAGATACAGGGTCAACTATGGCTACACCTTC
v_call: TRBV28
clone_size: NA
d_call: NA
j_call: TRBJ1-2

cdr3_aa: CASSAHNEQFF
cdr3_nt: TGTGCCAGCAGTGCCCACAATGAGCAGTTCTTC
v_call: TRBV25-1
clone_size: NA
d_call: NA
j_call: TRBJ2-1

cdr3_aa: CASSVQGLGGELFF
cdr3_nt: TGTGCCAGCAGCGTCCAGGGGCTGGGCGGGGAGCTGTTTTTT
v_call: TRBV7-3
clone_size: few
d_call: NA
j_call: TRBJ2-2

cdr3_aa: CASSSQLAGGLLAKNIQYF
cdr3_nt: TGCGCCAGCAGCTCCCAACTAGCGGGGGGTCTACTAGCCAAAAACATTCAGTACTTC
v_call: TRBV5-1
clone_size: NA
d_call: TRBD2
j_call: TRBJ2-4

cdr3_aa: CASTQDRNTEAFF
cdr3_nt: TGTGCCAGCACCCAGGACAGGAACACTGAAGCTTTCTTT
v_call: TRBV7-9
clone_size: NA
d_call: NA
j_call: TRBJ1-1